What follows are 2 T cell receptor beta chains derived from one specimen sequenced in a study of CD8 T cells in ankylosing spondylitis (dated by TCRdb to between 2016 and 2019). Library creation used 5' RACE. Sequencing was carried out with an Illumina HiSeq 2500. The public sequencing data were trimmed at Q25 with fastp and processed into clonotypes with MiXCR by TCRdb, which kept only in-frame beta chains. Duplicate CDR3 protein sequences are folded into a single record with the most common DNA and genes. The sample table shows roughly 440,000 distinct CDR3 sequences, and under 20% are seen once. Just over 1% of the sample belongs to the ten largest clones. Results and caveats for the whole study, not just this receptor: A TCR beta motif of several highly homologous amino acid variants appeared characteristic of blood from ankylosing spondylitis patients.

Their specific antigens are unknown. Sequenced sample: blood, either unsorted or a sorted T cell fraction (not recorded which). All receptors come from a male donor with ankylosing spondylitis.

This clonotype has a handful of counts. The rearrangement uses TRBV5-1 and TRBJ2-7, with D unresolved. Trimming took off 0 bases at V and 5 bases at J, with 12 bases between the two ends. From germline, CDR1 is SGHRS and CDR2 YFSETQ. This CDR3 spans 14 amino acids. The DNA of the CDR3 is TGCGCCAGCAGCTTGGCCATGGCAGGCAACGAGCAGTACTTC. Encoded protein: CASSLAMAGNEQYF.

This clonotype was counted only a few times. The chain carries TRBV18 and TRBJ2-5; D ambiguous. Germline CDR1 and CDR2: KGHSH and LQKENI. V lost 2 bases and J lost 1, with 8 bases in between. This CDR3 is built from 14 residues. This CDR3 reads CASSPKATQETQYF. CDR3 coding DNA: TGTGCCAGCTCACCAAAGGCAACCCAAGAGACCCAGTACTTC.